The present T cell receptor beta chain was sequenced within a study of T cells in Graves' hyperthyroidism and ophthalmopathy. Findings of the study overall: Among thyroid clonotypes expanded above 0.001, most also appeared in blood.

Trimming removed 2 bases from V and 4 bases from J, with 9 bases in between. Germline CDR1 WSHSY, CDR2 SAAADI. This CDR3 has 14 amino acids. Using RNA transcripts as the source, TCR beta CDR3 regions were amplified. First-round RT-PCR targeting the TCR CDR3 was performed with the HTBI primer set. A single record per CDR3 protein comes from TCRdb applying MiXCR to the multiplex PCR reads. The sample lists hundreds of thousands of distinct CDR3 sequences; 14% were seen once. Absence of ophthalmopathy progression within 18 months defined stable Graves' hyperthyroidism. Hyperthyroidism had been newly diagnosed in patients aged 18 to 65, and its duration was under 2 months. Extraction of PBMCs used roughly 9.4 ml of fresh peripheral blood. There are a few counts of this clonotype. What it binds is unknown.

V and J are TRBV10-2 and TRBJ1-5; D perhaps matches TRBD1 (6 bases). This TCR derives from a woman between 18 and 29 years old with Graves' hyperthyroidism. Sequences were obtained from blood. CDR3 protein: CASSERGVNQPQHF. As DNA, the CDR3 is TGCGCCAGCAGTGAGAGGGGGGTGAATCAGCCCCAGCATTTT.